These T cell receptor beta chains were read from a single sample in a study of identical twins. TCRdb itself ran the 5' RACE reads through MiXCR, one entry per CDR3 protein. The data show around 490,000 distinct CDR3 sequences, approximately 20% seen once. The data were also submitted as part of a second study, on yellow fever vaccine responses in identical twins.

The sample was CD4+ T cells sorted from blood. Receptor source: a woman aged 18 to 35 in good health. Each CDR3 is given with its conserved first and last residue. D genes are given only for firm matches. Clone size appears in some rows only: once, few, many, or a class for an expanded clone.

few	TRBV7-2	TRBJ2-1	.	CASSLNGSPYNEQFF	TGTGCCAGCAGCTTAAACGGGAGTCCCTACAATGAGCAGTTCTTC
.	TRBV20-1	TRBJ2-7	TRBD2	CSASLAGVIEQYF	TGCAGTGCCTCACTAGCGGGAGTGATTGAGCAGTACTTC
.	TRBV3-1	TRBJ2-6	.	CASSQDLPRQQTGANVLTF	TGTGCCAGCAGCCAAGACCTACCGAGACAGCAAACTGGGGCCAACGTCCTGACTTTC
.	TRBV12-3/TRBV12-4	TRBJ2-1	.	CASRRDTNNEQFF	TGTGCCAGCAGACGAGACACCAACAATGAGCAGTTCTTC
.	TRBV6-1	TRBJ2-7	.	CASSEGQWLYF	TGTGCCAGCAGTGAAGGACAGTGGTTGTACTTC
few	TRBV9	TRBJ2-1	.	CASSVGRTFLGNEQFF	TGTGCCAGCAGCGTAGGACGGACTTTTCTGGGCAATGAGCAGTTCTTC
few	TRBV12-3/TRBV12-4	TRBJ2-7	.	CASSHQGQFYVEQYF	TGTGCCAGCAGTCATCAGGGCCAATTCTACGTCGAGCAGTACTTC
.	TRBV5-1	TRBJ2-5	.	CASSLFRGGQETQYF	TGCGCCAGCAGCTTGTTCAGGGGTGGACAAGAGACCCAGTACTTC
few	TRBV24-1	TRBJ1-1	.	CATSVPVNTEAFF	TGTGCCACCAGTGTGCCCGTGAACACTGAAGCTTTCTTT
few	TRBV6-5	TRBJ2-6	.	CASSQLVTGANVLTF	TGTGCCAGCAGTCAGTTGGTAACTGGGGCCAACGTCCTGACTTTC
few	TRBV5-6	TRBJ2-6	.	CASSFTGANVLTF	TGTGCCAGCAGCTTTACTGGGGCCAACGTCCTGACTTTC
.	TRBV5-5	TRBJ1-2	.	CASSFPTAYGYTF	TGTGCCAGCAGCTTCCCGACAGCGTATGGCTACACCTTC
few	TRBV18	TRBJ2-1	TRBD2	CASSPKQIPTSGGNNEQFF	TGTGCCAGCTCACCTAAACAAATCCCCACTAGCGGGGGAAACAATGAGCAGTTCTTC
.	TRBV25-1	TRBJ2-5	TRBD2	CASSETGLAGGQETQYF	TGTGCCAGCAGTGAGACCGGACTAGCGGGGGGGCAAGAGACCCAGTACTTC
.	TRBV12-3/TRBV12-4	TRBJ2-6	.	CASSTGIGANVLTF	TGTGCCAGCAGTACTGGGATCGGGGCCAACGTCCTGACTTTC
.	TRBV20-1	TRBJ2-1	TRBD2	CSANLAGQNEQFF	TGCAGTGCTAATCTAGCGGGGCAAAATGAGCAGTTCTTC
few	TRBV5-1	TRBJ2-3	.	CASTTGFGADTQYF	TGCGCCAGCACCACCGGTTTCGGCGCAGATACGCAGTATTTT
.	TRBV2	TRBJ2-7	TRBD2	CASSDLVAGDTYEQYF	TGTGCCAGCAGTGATTTGGTAGCGGGAGACACCTACGAGCAGTACTTC
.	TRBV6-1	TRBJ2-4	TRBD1	CAGSRQGNIQYF	TGTGCCGGCTCCCGACAGGGGAACATTCAGTACTTC
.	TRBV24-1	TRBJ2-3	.	CATSESNTQYF	TGTGCCACCAGTGAATCTAATACGCAGTATTTT
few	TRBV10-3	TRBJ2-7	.	CAISPGPADEQYF	TGTGCCATCAGTCCGGGGCCAGCGGACGAGCAGTACTTC
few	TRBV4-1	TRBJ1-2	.	CASSQPGTSNYGYTF	TGCGCCAGCAGCCAACCCGGGACTTCTAACTATGGCTACACCTTC
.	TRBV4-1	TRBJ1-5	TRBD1	CASSQVGGSGNQPQHF	TGCGCCAGCAGCCAAGTAGGGGGCTCGGGCAATCAGCCCCAGCATTTT
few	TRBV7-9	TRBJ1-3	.	CASSFRPGGGPGNTIYF	TGTGCCAGCAGCTTCCGGCCCGGAGGAGGACCTGGAAACACCATATATTTT